This record looks at one TCR beta chain sequence and its context. What it recognizes is unknown. These data originate in a study of beta chain features in type 1 diabetes. Across the whole study: Researchers looked at roughly 110 million sorted cells across all samples. Study-wide findings and caveats: Shortening that was moderate but significant affected the TCRB CDR3s of Type 1 diabetes patients in all four CD4+ subsets.

Sequencing targeted expressed TCRB transcripts, as all isolated RNA had been reverse transcribed. Naive, central memory and regulatory T cell samples averaged around 3.3 million reads. Sequencing used immunoSEQ multiplex PCR; TCRdb keeps in-frame clones, though not all of them. This sample carries 500,000 to 650,000 clones, under 15% of them seen once, and the ten largest clones take more than 0.1%. This CDR3 region has 13 residues. Germline loops: CDR1 SGHAT, CDR2 FQNNGV. Trimming left V 5 bases short and J 7 bases short, with 9 bases between. This sequence joins TRBV11-2 and TRBJ1-6; D unclear. Specimen: naive CD4+ T cells from blood. The origin of this receptor is a man aged 25-40 years with type 1 diabetes. The CDR3 reads CASSLGRNSPLHF. CDR3 nucleotide sequence: TGTGCCAGCAGCCTTGGACGGAATTCACCCCTCCACTTT.